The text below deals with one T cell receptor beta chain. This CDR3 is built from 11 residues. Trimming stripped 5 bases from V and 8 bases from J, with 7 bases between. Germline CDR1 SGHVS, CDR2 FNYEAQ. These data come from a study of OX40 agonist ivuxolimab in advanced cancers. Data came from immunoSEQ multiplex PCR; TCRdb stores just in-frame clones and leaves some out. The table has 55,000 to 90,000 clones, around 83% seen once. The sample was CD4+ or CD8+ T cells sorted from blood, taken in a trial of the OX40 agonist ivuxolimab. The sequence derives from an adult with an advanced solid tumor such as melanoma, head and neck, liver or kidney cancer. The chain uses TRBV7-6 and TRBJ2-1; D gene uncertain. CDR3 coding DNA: TGTGCCAGCAGCCTTTCCGATGAGCAGTTCTTC. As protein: CASSLSDEQFF.